This T cell receptor (beta chain) came from a study of blood T cell repertoires in COVID-19. This CDR3 has 15 amino acids. V shed 5 bases, J shed 2 bases, and the junction held 3 bases outside the gene matches. The germline CDR1 and CDR2 sequences are SGHTA and FQGNSA. This table comes from immunoSEQ multiplex PCR, and its TCRdb copy is limited to in-frame clones, with some not included. The sample records tens of thousands of clones, 85% to 95% being singletons. The V and J genes are TRBV7-2 and TRBJ2-3; 11 bases are a match to TRBD2. The origin of this receptor is a man aged 55-75 years with active or convalescent COVID-19. Sample: peripheral blood. The CDR3 reads CASSPGLADTDTQYF. The CDR3 coding sequence is TGTGCCAGCAGCCCGGGACTAGCGGACACAGATACGCAGTATTTT.